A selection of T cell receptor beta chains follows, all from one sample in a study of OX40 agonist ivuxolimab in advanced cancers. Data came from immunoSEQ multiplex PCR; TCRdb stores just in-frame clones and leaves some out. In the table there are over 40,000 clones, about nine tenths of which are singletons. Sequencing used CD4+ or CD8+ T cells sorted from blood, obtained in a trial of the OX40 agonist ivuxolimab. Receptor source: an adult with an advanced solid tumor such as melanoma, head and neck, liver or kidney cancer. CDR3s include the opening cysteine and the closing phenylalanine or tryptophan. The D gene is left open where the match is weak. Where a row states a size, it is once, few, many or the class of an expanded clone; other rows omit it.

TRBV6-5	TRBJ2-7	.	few	TGTGCCAGCAGTCCAGGACTACCGATCTCCTACGAGCAGTACTTC	CASSPGLPISYEQYF
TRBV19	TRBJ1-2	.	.	TGTGCCAGTCGCGCAGGGACTTATGGCTACACCTTC	CASRAGTYGYTF
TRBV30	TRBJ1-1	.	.	TGTGCCTGGACCCTAGAGGGTCAGGGAAGGACTGAAGCTTTCTTT	CAWTLEGQGRTEAFF
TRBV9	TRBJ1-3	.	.	TGTGCCAGCAGCGCCCTCGGCTCTGGAAACACCATATATTTT	CASSALGSGNTIYF
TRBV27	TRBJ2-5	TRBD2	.	TGTGCCAGCACCACTAGGACTAGCGGGGGGGCCCAAGAGACCCAGTACTTC	CASTTRTSGGAQETQYF
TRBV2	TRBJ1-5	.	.	TGTGCCAGCAGGGGGCAGGGAGGTCAGCCCCAGCATTTT	CASRGQGGQPQHF
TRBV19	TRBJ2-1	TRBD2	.	TGTGCCAGTAGTTTGGAGACTAGCGGGAGATACGGTTCCTACAATGAGCAGTTCTTC	CASSLETSGRYGSYNEQFF
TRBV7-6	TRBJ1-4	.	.	TGTGCCAGCAGCTTCTCCCGAAATGAAAAACTGTTTTTT	CASSFSRNEKLFF
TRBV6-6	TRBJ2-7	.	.	TGTGCCAGCGGAGGATTAAAGGGCCACTACGAGCAGTACTTC	CASGGLKGHYEQYF
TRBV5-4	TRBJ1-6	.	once	TGTGCCAGCAGCTGGATGGGGGGCAGACTCTTTAATTCACCCCTCCACTTT	CASSWMGGRLFNSPLHF
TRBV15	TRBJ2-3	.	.	TGTGCCACCCTTTCACATAGCGATTTCACAGATACGCAGTATTTT	CATLSHSDFTDTQYF
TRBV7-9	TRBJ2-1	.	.	TGTGCCAGCAGCTTAGAAACGAGAAACAATGAGCAGTTCTTC	CASSLETRNNEQFF
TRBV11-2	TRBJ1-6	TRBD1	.	TGTGCCAGCAGCTTCGATGCGAACAGGGGAAATTCACCCCTCCACTTT	CASSFDANRGNSPLHF
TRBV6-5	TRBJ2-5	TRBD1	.	TGTGCCAGCAGTTCCATACTCAGGGGGTCCAGGGAGACCCAGTACTTC	CASSSILRGSRETQYF
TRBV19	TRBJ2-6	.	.	TGTGCCAGTAGTCCACTCAGGGGCTCTGGGGCCAACGTCCTGACTTTC	CASSPLRGSGANVLTF